Following are 27 T cell receptor beta chains from one sample sequenced in a study of T cell repertoires in cytomegalovirus infection. TCRdb recomputed calls from the reads with MiXCR, one row per CDR3 protein. The sample contains 450,000 to 600,000 distinct CDR3 sequences, over 9% of which appear only once. The sample was PBMCs. The source of these receptors is a human donor in good health (CMV status not recorded). Some clones in this sample may be carry-over from other donors' samples.

This clonotype has a count of ten or more. This chain links TRBV7-9 with TRBJ2-2; no reliable D call. Germline values: CDR1 SEHNR, CDR2 FQNEAQ (reference sequence). The length of the CDR3 is 15 residues. V lost 6 bases and J lost 8, with 19 bases in between. The CDR3 DNA follows: TGTGCCAGCAGTTCCCCCCTCGGACGGTTAGGGGAGCTGTTTTTT. This gives the protein CASSSPLGRLGELFF.

As concerns this clonotype: A much larger clone sits a single nucleotide away, making a read error possible. The gene calls are TRBV4-1 and TRBJ2-2, with D perhaps matching TRBD2 (5 bases). V was clipped by 3 bases and J by 1 base, with 12 bases between them. The germline CDR1 and CDR2 sequences are MGHRA and YSYEKL. The CDR3 covers 16 residues. CDR3 loop: CASSQTGRRNTGELFF. The CDR3 bases are TGCGCCAGCAGCCAGACGGGGAGAAGGAACACCGGGGAGCTGTTTTTT.

Points on this clonotype: Possible read error: a much larger clone is one base away. The CDR3 sequence is CASSHWTGGHEQYF. In nucleotides, the CDR3 is TGTGCCAGCAGCCACTGGACAGGGGGCCACGAGCAGTACTTC. The rearrangement uses TRBV14 and TRBJ2-7; 11 bases line up with TRBD1. The CDR3 is 14 residues long. CDR1 and CDR2 from the germline V gene are SGHDN and FVKESK. Unmatched junction bases numbered 3, after V lost 3 bases and J lost 5 bases.

In this sample, this clonotype turned up a few times. This rearrangement joins TRBV5-1 to TRBJ2-3; possibly TRBD2 for D (5 bases). Germline V gene data show CDR1 as SGHRS and CDR2 as YFSETQ. Trimming took off 4 bases at V and 2 bases at J, with 11 bases between the two ends. The CDR3 length is 14 residues. Written as DNA, the CDR3 is TGCGCCAGCAGCACGAGGGCCAACACAGATACGCAGTATTTT. Translated: CASSTRANTDTQYF.

The sample holds many counts of this clonotype. V usage is TRBV12-3 or TRBV12-4 and J usage is TRBJ1-1; possible D gene TRBD1, 6 bases. With 6 bases removed from V and 5 bases from J, the gap between germline ends came to 19 bases. The CDR3 covers 15 residues. In nucleotides, the CDR3 is TGTGCCAGCAGCTCCAGACTGGGGGCGGAAACTGAAGCTTTCTTT. Translation gives CASSSRLGAETEAFF.

CDR3 nucleotides: TGCAGTGCCCAGCGTGGACAGGGGGCTTACGAGCAGTACTTC. Translating it yields CSAQRGQGAYEQYF. The V gene is TRBV20-1, the J gene TRBJ2-7; 11 positions match TRBD1. Germline V gene lookup returns CDR1 DFQATT and CDR2 SNEGSKA (reference sequence). V gave up 6 bases and J gave up 4 bases; unmatched junction bases: 8. The CDR3 runs 14 residues.

This clonotype was seen repeatedly, ten times or more. The chain has TRBV28 and TRBJ2-2; TRBD1 aligns across 7 bases. The germline V gene has CDR1 MDHEN and CDR2 SYDVKM. The CDR3 is 15 amino acids. V lost 3 bases and J lost 3; bases outside the gene matches: 4. CDR3 loop: CASSFETGYTGELFF. The CDR3 DNA reads as TGTGCCAGCAGTTTTGAGACAGGGTACACCGGGGAGCTGTTTTTT.

This clonotype was picked up many times. This chain joins TRBV7-2 and TRBJ2-7; possible D gene TRBD1, 5 bases. V lost 5 bases and J lost 7, with 12 bases in between. CDR3 length: 12 residues. Germline CDR1 is SGHTA and CDR2 is FQGNSA. CDR3: CASSLGPWEQYF. CDR3 nucleotide sequence: TGTGCCAGCAGCCTGGGGCCCTGGGAGCAGTACTTC. The variable domain in full, with the rest retrieved from reference TRBV7-2 and TRBJ2-7, is GAGVSQSPSNKVTEKGKDVELRCDPISGHTALYWYRQSLGQGLEFLIYFQGNSAPDKSGLPSDRFSAERTGGSVSTLTIQRTQQEDSAVYLCASSLGPWEQYFGPGTRLTVT.

This clonotype has a handful of counts. The V and J genes are TRBV2 and TRBJ2-2, with D unclear. V was pared by 7 bases and J by 8 bases, with 14 bases between. Germline V gene data show CDR1 as SNHLY and CDR2 as FYNNEI. This CDR3 is 13 amino acids long. The CDR3 loop reads CASKVTQEGELFF. DNA of the CDR3: TGTGCCAGCAAGGTCACACAAGAAGGGGAGCTGTTTTTT.

A word on this clonotype: A much larger clone differs from this one at a single base, so this may be a read error. This CDR3 is missing its conserved last phenylalanine or tryptophan, likely due to a read error. The chain combines TRBV3-1 with TRBJ1-1; D is possibly TRBD1 (5 bases). The ends were cut back, 8 bases at V and 6 bases at J, with 10 bases in the middle. CDR1 is LGHDT and CDR2 is YNNKEL in the germline V gene (reference sequence). This CDR3 region has 11 residues. CDR3 DNA: TGTGCCAGCCGCTCGGGGGCTGAAGCTTTCCTT. It yields the protein CASRSGAEAFL.

This clonotype was found many times. The V call is TRBV6-4, the J call TRBJ2-1, with 13 bases identical to TRBD2. CDR3 size: 15 residues. The germline gives CDR1 MRHNA, CDR2 SNTAGT. V shed 6 bases, J shed 9 bases, and the junction held 8 bases outside the gene matches. The CDR3, as DNA: TGTGCCAGCAGCTTACTAGCGGGGGGGCATAGTGAGCAGTTCTTC. Translation gives CASSLLAGGHSEQFF.

As concerns this clonotype: A much larger clone differs from this one at a single base, so this may be a read error. The V and J genes are TRBV6-2 or TRBV6-3 and TRBJ1-5, with D unclear. The CDR3 length is 14 residues. Germline CDR1 is MNHEY and CDR2 is SVGEGT. The germline V and J ends were trimmed by 2 bases and 3 bases, with 8 bases remaining between them. The CDR3 bases are TGTGCCAGCAGTTACATTGGCAACAATCAGCCCCAGCATTTT. This encodes CASSYIGNNQPQHF.

This clonotype was observed many times. Here the CDR3 reads CASSYDYEQYF. The CDR3 DNA reads TGTGCCAGCAGTTACGACTACGAGCAGTACTTC. The rearrangement joins TRBV7-2 to TRBJ2-7; D remains unclear. The V gene's germline CDR1 is SGHTA and CDR2 FQGNSA. V was trimmed by 6 bases and J by 3 bases, leaving 6 bases between them. There are 11 residues in the CDR3.

In its sample, this clonotype was seen a few times. For the CDR3, the DNA is TGTGCCAGCAGCTTAGCCGTGGGCGAGCAGTACTTC. The encoded protein is CASSLAVGEQYF. The chain is built from TRBV5-6 and TRBJ2-7; D remains ambiguous. The V and J ends lost 2 bases and 6 bases respectively, with 9 bases between them. CDR3 length: 12 residues. The germline gives CDR1 SGHDT, CDR2 YYEEEE.

This clonotype was recorded at least ten times. The V and J genes are TRBV24-1 and TRBJ1-2; unclear D gene. This CDR3 comprises 14 residues. V lost 3 bases to trimming and J lost 4 bases, with 11 bases between them. Germline CDR1 is KGHDR and CDR2 is SFDVKD. For the CDR3, the DNA is TGTGCCACCAGTGATCCCCAGGAGAGCTATGGCTACACCTTC. Its protein product is CATSDPQESYGYTF.

This clonotype was counted only a few times. V is TRBV10-3 and J is TRBJ1-2; D is possibly TRBD1 (6 bases). Germline V gene sequence: CDR1 ENHRY, CDR2 SYGVKD. The CDR3 consists of 19 residues. V lost 3 bases, J lost 0 bases, and 23 bases lay in between. The CDR3 DNA sequence: TGTGCCATCAGTGACAACCGTCGGGACATCCCTGGGACTAACTATGGCTACACCTTC. Residues: CAISDNRRDIPGTNYGYTF.

This clonotype was observed at least ten times. This rearrangement joins TRBV6-1 to TRBJ2-7; D may be TRBD1 or TRBD2 (7 bases each). The germline V gene encodes CDR1 MNHNS and CDR2 SASEGT. V was pared by 1 base and J by 2 bases, with 18 bases between. The CDR3 extends over 17 amino acids. CDR3 DNA: TGTGCCAGCAGTGAAGTGGCAGGGGGAGGGTACGCCTACGAGCAGTACTTC. It translates to CASSEVAGGGYAYEQYF.

This clonotype was observed a handful of times. The chain uses TRBV5-1 and TRBJ2-4; D gene unclear. There are 15 residues in the CDR3. V was clipped by 0 bases and J by 2 bases, with 9 bases between them. Germline assignment: CDR1 SGHRS and CDR2 YFSETQ. CDR3 protein: CASSLEGIPKNIQYF. The CDR3 nucleotides are TGCGCCAGCAGCTTGGAAGGGATCCCCAAAAACATTCAGTACTTC.

This clonotype was detected many times. The chain carries TRBV7-9 and TRBJ2-5, with 7 bases that match TRBD1. The CDR3 spans 15 residues. V gave up 1 base and J gave up 4 bases; unmatched junction bases: 6. The germline V gene has CDR1 SEHNR and CDR2 FQNEAQ (reference sequence). CDR3 amino acids: CASSLVAAGGETQYF. CDR3 coding DNA: TGTGCCAGCAGCTTAGTTGCGGCAGGGGGAGAGACCCAGTACTTC. Looking up the rest from reference TRBV7-9 and TRBJ2-5 gives the full variable domain: DTGVSQNPRHKITKRGQNVTFRCDPISEHNRLYWYRQTLGQGPEFLTYFQNEAQLEKSRLLSDRFSAERPKGSFSTLEIQRTEQGDSAMYLCASSLVAAGGETQYFGPGTRLLVL.

The chain uses TRBV30 and TRBJ1-2; maybe TRBD1 (6 bases). This CDR3 comprises 14 residues. Trimming left V 1 base short and J 5 bases short, with 14 bases between. Germline assignment: CDR1 GTSNPN and CDR2 SVGIG (reference sequence). The CDR3: CAWSETGSSYGYTF. DNA of the CDR3: TGTGCCTGGAGTGAAACAGGGAGTTCATATGGCTACACCTTC.

This clonotype was observed at least ten times. J is TRBJ1-1 and V is TRBV7-9, with D possibly TRBD1 on 6 matching bases. Per germline, CDR1 SEHNR and CDR2 FQNEAQ (reference sequence). The CDR3 sequence is 18 residues long. Trimming pared 4 bases from V and 1 base from J, leaving 22 bases between. The chain's CDR3 is CASSSYYFTGSGNTEAFF. For the CDR3, the DNA is TGTGCCAGCAGCTCCTACTACTTTACAGGGTCGGGGAACACTGAAGCTTTCTTT. Based on the CDR3 plus reference TRBV7-9 and TRBJ1-1, the full variable domain is DTGVSQNPRHKITKRGQNVTFRCDPISEHNRLYWYRQTLGQGPEFLTYFQNEAQLEKSRLLSDRFSAERPKGSFSTLEIQRTEQGDSAMYLCASSSYYFTGSGNTEAFFGQGTRLTVV.

This clonotype was seen repeatedly, ten times or more. The chain combines TRBV12-3 or TRBV12-4 with TRBJ2-3, with 8 positions matching TRBD2. The CDR3 is made up of 15 amino acids. After removal of 6 bases from V and 2 bases from J, the junction contained 7 bases not matched to a gene. The CDR3 sequence is CASRLGSGTTDTQYF. The CDR3 DNA reads as TGTGCCAGCAGACTGGGTAGCGGGACCACAGATACGCAGTATTTT.

This clonotype has at least ten counts. The V call is TRBV19, the J call TRBJ2-1; D is possibly TRBD2 (5 bases). Looked up from germline, CDR1 is LNHDA and CDR2 is SQIVND (reference sequence). Trimming removed 6 bases at V and 7 bases at J, with 10 bases between. This CDR3 has 12 residues. The CDR3 DNA follows: TGTGCCAGTAGCAGTCGGAGGAATGAGCAGTTCTTC. Its protein is CASSSRRNEQFF.

This clonotype showed up just a few times. V usage is TRBV29-1 and J usage is TRBJ2-3, with unresolved D. This CDR3 comprises 13 residues. Trimming took 4 bases from V and 1 from J, leaving 9 bases between them. Germline loops: CDR1 SQVTM, CDR2 ANQGSEA. The CDR3 sequence: CSVGTRRTDTQYF. The CDR3 coding sequence is TGCAGCGTTGGAACTCGTCGCACAGATACGCAGTATTTT.

The sample holds many counts of this clonotype. V usage is TRBV7-6 and J usage is TRBJ2-5; TRBD1 is a possible D gene (5 bases). Per the germline V gene, CDR1 is SGHVS and CDR2 is FNYEAQ. V lost 5 bases, J lost 5 bases, and 15 bases lay in between. The CDR3 totals 14 residues. The CDR3 protein is CASSSVQAGETQYF. In DNA form, the CDR3 reads TGTGCCAGCAGCAGTGTACAGGCAGGGGAGACCCAGTACTTC.

This clonotype appeared many times. The chain is built from TRBV6-2 or TRBV6-3 and TRBJ1-2; TRBD1 matches 10 bases. The V gene end was trimmed by 0 bases and the J gene end by 8 bases; junction bases not matched to a gene: 3. Germline V gene lookup returns CDR1 MNHEY and CDR2 SVGEGT. This CDR3 has 14 residues. The CDR3: CASSYSGTGVGYTF. For the CDR3, the DNA is TGTGCCAGCAGTTACTCCGGGACAGGGGTCGGCTACACCTTC.

This clonotype was seen at least ten times. The CDR3: CASSRLANTGELFF. CDR3 DNA sequence: TGCGCCAGCAGTCGACTAGCAAACACCGGGGAGCTGTTTTTT. The J gene is TRBJ2-2, the V gene TRBV10-2; 7 nucleotides agree with TRBD2. Germline V gene data show CDR1 as WSHSY and CDR2 as SAAADI. The CDR3 runs 14 residues. V shed 5 bases and J 2 bases; nucleotides not matched to a gene: 2.